The 5 T cell receptor beta chains given below trace back to one sample, sequenced in a study of control samples from healthy donors and cancer patients. Clones were read by immunoSEQ multiplex PCR, and TCRdb kept only the in-frame ones, dropping some. The sample has roughly 89,000 clones; 75% to 95% are singletons. The sample taken for sequencing was blood. The receptors were gathered from a man aged 50 to 60 in good health.

This chain joins TRBV6-2 or TRBV6-3 and TRBJ1-2; 7 bases are shared with TRBD1. CDR3 length equals 13 residues. Trimming at V came to 2 bases and at J to 7 bases, leaving 4 bases not matched to a gene. CDR1 and CDR2 (germline): MNHEY, SVGEGT. The CDR3, as DNA: TGTGCCAGCAGTTACACCGGGACAGCTGGCTACACCTTC. It translates to CASSYTGTAGYTF.

V and J are TRBV5-1 and TRBJ2-7; possible D gene TRBD1, 7 bases. This CDR3 has 16 amino acids. CDR1 SGHRS and CDR2 YFSETQ come from the germline V gene. Trimming removed 4 bases from V and 0 bases from J, with 17 bases in between. CDR3 region: CASSTGGQLSSYEQYF. The CDR3 nucleotides are TGCGCCAGCAGCACCGGGGGACAGCTCAGCTCCTACGAGCAGTACTTC. Full variable domain (rest looked up from reference TRBV5-1 and TRBJ2-7): KAGVTQTPRYLIKTRGQQVTLSCSPISGHRSVSWYQQTPGQGLQFLFEYFSETQRNKGNFPGRFSGRQFSNSRSEMNVSTLELGDSALYLCASSTGGQLSSYEQYFGPGTRLTVT.

The count of this clone is one. The J gene is TRBJ1-2, the V gene TRBV10-3; D uncertain. The germline CDR1 and CDR2 sequences are ENHRY and SYGVKD. The CDR3 sequence is 12 residues long. Trimming removed 10 bases from V and 8 bases from J, with 17 bases in between. The chain's CDR3 is CATRRELEGYTF. The CDR3 nucleotides read TGTGCCACTAGGCGGGAATTGGAAGGCTACACCTTC.

The count of this clone is one. The CDR3 coding sequence is TGTGCCAGCAGCGACATCAGAGAGAACACTGAAGCTTTCTTT. Protein product: CASSDIRENTEAFF. V and J are TRBV6-6 and TRBJ1-1; D gene ambiguous. V lost 6 bases and J 1 base, leaving 12 bases between the germline ends. The CDR3 runs 14 residues. Germline CDR1 is MNHNY and CDR2 is SVGAGI (reference sequence).

The rearrangement uses TRBV3-1 (or the pseudogene TRBV3-2) and TRBJ1-1; D remains ambiguous. The V end lost 0 bases, the J end lost 0 bases, and 11 bases lay between the germline ends. This CDR3 contains 16 residues. Germline CDR1 is LGHDT and CDR2 is YNNKEL (reference sequence). CDR3 nucleotide sequence: TGTGCCAGCAGCCAAGATCAATGGGGAATGAACACTGAAGCTTTCTTT. This encodes CASSQDQWGMNTEAFF.